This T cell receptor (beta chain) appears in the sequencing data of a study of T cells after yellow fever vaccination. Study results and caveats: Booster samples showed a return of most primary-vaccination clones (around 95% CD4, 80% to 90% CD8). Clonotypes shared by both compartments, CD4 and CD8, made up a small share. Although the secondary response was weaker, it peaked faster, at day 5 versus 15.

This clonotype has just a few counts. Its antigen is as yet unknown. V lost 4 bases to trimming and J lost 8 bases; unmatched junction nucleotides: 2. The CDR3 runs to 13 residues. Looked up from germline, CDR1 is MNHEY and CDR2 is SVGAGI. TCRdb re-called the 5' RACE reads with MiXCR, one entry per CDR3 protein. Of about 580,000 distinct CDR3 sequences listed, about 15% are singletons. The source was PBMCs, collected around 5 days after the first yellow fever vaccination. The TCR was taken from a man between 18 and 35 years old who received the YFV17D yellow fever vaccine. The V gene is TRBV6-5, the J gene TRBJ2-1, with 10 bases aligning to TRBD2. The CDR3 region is CASSFLAGDEQFF. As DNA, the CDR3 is TGTGCCAGCAGTTTTCTAGCGGGGGATGAGCAGTTCTTC.